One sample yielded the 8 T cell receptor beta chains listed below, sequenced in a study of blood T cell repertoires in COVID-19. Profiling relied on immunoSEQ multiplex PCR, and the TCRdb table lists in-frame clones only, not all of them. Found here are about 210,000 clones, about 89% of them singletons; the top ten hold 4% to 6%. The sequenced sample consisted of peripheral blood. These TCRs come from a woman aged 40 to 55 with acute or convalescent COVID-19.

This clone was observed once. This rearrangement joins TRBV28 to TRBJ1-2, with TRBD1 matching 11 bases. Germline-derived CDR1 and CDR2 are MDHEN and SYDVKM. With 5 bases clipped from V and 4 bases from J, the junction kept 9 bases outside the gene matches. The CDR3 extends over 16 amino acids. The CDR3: CASSATGTGGLYGYTF. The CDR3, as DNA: TGTGCCAGCAGTGCCACCGGGACAGGGGGGCTCTATGGCTACACCTTC.

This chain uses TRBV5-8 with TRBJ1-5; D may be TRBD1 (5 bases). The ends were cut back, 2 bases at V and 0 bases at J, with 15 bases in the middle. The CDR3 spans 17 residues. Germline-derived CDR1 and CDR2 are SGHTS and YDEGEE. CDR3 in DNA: TGTGCCAGCAGCTTTTACCCGGGGGGGGTTAGCAATCAGCCCCAGCATTTT. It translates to CASSFYPGGVSNQPQHF.

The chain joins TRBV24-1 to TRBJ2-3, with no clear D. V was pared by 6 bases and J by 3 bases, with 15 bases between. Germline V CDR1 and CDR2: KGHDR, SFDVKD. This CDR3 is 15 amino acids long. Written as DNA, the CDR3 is TGTGCCACCAGTTCACTAACAAGAAAGACAGATACGCAGTATTTT. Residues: CATSSLTRKTDTQYF.

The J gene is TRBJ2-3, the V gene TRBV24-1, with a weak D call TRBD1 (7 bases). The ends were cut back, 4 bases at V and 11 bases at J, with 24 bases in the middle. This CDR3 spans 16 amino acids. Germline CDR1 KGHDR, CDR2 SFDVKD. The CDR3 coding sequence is TGTGCCACCAGTGAATCCGGGACTCTAACCCGACAGGGGCAGTATTTT. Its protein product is CATSESGTLTRQGQYF.

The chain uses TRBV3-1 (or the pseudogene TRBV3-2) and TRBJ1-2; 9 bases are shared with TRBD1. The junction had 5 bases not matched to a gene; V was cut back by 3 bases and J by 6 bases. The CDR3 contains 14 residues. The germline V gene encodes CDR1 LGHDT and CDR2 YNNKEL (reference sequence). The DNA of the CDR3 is TGTGCCAGCAGCCAGGGACAGGGATTACATGGCTACACCTTC. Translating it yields CASSQGQGLHGYTF.

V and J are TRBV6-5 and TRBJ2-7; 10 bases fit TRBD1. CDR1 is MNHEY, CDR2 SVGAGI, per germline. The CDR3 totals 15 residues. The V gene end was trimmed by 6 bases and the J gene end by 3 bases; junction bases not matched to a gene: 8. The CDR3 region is CASRDRGRGGYEQYV. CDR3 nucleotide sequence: TGTGCCAGCAGAGACAGGGGGCGCGGAGGCTACGAGCAGTACGTC.

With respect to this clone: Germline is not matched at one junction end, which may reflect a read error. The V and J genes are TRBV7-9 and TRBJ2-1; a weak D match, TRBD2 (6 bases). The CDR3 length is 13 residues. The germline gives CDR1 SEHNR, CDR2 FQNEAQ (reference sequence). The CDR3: CASSLAANNPGVF. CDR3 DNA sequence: TGTGCCAGCAGCTTAGCGGCCAACAATCCGGGGGTCTTC.

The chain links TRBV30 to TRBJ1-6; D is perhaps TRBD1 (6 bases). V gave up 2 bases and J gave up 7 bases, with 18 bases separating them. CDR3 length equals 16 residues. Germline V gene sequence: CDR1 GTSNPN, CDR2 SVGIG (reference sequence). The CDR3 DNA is TGTGCCTGGAGTCGGGGGGGGGCCGGGCCAAATTCACCCCTCCACTTT. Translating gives CAWSRGGAGPNSPLHF.